This T cell receptor beta chain was sequenced during a study of OX40 agonist ivuxolimab in advanced cancers. V was pared by 1 base and J by 11 bases, with 16 bases between. This CDR3 region has 14 residues. Germline lookup yields CDR1 SEHNR and CDR2 FQNEAQ (reference sequence). Libraries were prepared by immunoSEQ multiplex PCR; TCRdb keeps only in-frame clonotypes and omits some of them. The table lists about 31,000 clones, around 88% of them singletons, with roughly 29% in the top ten. The source was CD4+ or CD8+ T cells sorted from blood, collected in a trial of the OX40 agonist ivuxolimab. The source is an adult with an advanced solid tumor such as melanoma, head and neck, liver or kidney cancer. The V and J genes are TRBV7-9 and TRBJ2-3, with D tentatively TRBD2 (5 bases). The CDR3 region has the DNA TGTGCCAGCAGCTTAGACGGCGGGCTTCCTAGGCAGTATTTT. This gives the protein CASSLDGGLPRQYF.